This is a list of T cell receptor beta chains from one sample in a study of PD-1 blockade in classical Hodgkin lymphoma. Sequencing used immunoSEQ multiplex PCR; TCRdb keeps in-frame clones, though not all of them. The table includes about 16,000 clones, approximately 86% detected once. The source was CD4+ T cells from blood, collected at baseline. Source of these receptors: a human donor with classical Hodgkin lymphoma. The CDR3 runs from the conserved cysteine through the conserved F or W. A D gene is named only where the DNA matches it firmly. Clone size is given for some rows only: seen once, a few or many times, or a class if the clone is expanded.

abundance	j_gene	d_gene	v_gene	CDR3aa	CDR3nt
NA	TRBJ2-3	NA	TRBV28	CASSFRATHTDTQYF	TGTGCCAGCAGTTTCCGTGCGACACACACAGATACGCAGTATTTT
few	TRBJ2-3	NA	TRBV5-4	CASSQTDTQYF	TGTGCCAGCAGCCAGACAGATACGCAGTATTTT
NA	TRBJ2-1	NA	TRBV9	CASSETGTLGYNEQFF	TGTGCCAGCAGCGAAACCGGGACACTGGGCTACAATGAGCAGTTCTTC
once	TRBJ1-5	NA	TRBV5-1	CASSLVGAGQPQHF	TGCGCCAGCAGCTTGGTGGGGGCAGGTCAGCCCCAGCATTTT
NA	TRBJ1-2	NA	TRBV28	CASSPSDTNYGYTF	TGTGCCAGCAGTCCCTCGGACACTAACTATGGCTACACCTTC
NA	TRBJ1-3	TRBD1	TRBV18	CASSSLDRGINTIYF	TGTGCCAGCTCATCATTGGACAGGGGGATAAACACCATATATTTT
NA	TRBJ2-1	NA	TRBV15	CATSGGQYNEQFF	TGTGCCACCAGCGGCGGACAGTACAATGAGCAGTTCTTC
few	TRBJ2-3	NA	TRBV6-6	CASSYGGATDTQYF	TGTGCCAGCAGTTACGGGGGGGCTACAGATACGCAGTATTTT
NA	TRBJ2-7	NA	TRBV7-9	CASSLSGHEQYF	TGTGCCAGCAGCTTAAGTGGTCACGAGCAGTACTTC
once	TRBJ1-1	TRBD1	TRBV30	CAWSLPGGWTEAFF	TGTGCCTGGAGTCTGCCAGGGGGGTGGACTGAAGCTTTCTTT
NA	TRBJ2-2	NA	TRBV7-3	CASSLLGRGGELFF	TGTGCCAGCAGCCTTCTAGGACGGGGCGGGGAGCTGTTTTTT
few	TRBJ1-5	NA	TRBV6-5	CASSPRGSPQPQHF	TGTGCCAGCAGTCCCCGGGGGTCCCCCCAGCCCCAGCATTTT
NA	TRBJ1-4	NA	TRBV5-4	CASSLVGGGEKLFF	TGTGCCAGCAGCTTGGTTGGGGGCGGTGAAAAACTGTTTTTT
few	TRBJ2-3	TRBD2	TRBV4-1	CASSQDWLAGVENTQYF	TGCGCCAGCAGCCAAGATTGGCTAGCGGGAGTGGAGAATACGCAGTATTTT
NA	TRBJ1-2	NA	TRBV11-2	CASSPRYGDYGYTF	TGTGCCAGCAGCCCCCGATATGGGGACTATGGCTACACCTTC
NA	TRBJ2-5	TRBD1	TRBV5-4	CASSWRSGTDGVQYF	TGTGCCAGCAGCTGGCGATCCGGGACAGATGGTGTCCAGTACTTC
NA	TRBJ1-1	NA	TRBV9	CASASVGGRNTEAFF	TGTGCCAGCGCGTCCGTTGGAGGGAGGAACACTGAAGCTTTCTTT
NA	TRBJ2-2	NA	TRBV9	CASSVALNTGELFF	TGTGCCAGCAGCGTAGCTCTTAACACCGGGGAGCTGTTTTTT
NA	TRBJ2-3	NA	TRBV7-2	CASRRSNGDTQYF	TGTGCCAGCAGAAGGTCTAACGGAGATACGCAGTATTTT
NA	TRBJ2-1	TRBD2	TRBV7-2	CASSSLAGGPYNEQFF	TGTGCCAGCAGCTCACTAGCGGGAGGGCCCTACAATGAGCAGTTCTTC
NA	TRBJ2-1	NA	TRBV4-2	CASSQDVEQFF	TGTGCCAGCAGCCAAGATGTTGAGCAGTTCTTC
NA	TRBJ2-5	NA	TRBV16	CASSKGRRETQYF	TGTGCCAGCAGCAAAGGGAGGCGAGAGACCCAGTACTTC
NA	TRBJ2-7	TRBD1	TRBV6-5	CASSYEGTGPAYEQYF	TGTGCCAGCAGTTACGAGGGGACAGGGCCGGCCTACGAGCAGTACTTC
NA	TRBJ2-1	TRBD1	TRBV28	CASSLLLGTGANNEQFF	TGTGCCAGCAGTTTATTACTCGGGACAGGGGCAAACAATGAGCAGTTCTTC
NA	TRBJ2-7	TRBD2	TRBV18	CASSLSAGASYEQYF	TGTGCCAGCTCACTTTCAGCGGGAGCCTCCTACGAGCAGTACTTC
NA	TRBJ1-2	NA	TRBV5-5	CASSLTYRENYGYTF	TGTGCCAGCAGCCTTACTTACAGGGAAAACTATGGCTACACCTTC
NA	TRBJ2-7	TRBD1	TRBV2	CASSEGTGGYF	TGTGCCAGCAGTGAAGGGACAGGGGGGTACTTC
NA	TRBJ1-5	NA	TRBV6-5	CASSLRPADQPQHF	TGTGCCAGCAGTCTCCGCCCGGCCGATCAGCCCCAGCATTTT
NA	TRBJ2-6	NA	TRBV14	CASSQDFWGLSHSLTF	TGTGCCAGCAGCCAAGATTTTTGGGGACTCAGCCACAGCCTGACTTTC